This TCR beta chain came from a study of blood T cell repertoires in COVID-19. Across the whole study: Collection of acute and convalescent COVID-19 samples took place in the United States, Italy and Spain.

Germline CDR1 and CDR2: MNHEY and SVGEGT. The CDR3 is made up of 12 amino acids. V was cut by 0 bases and J by 5 bases, with 4 bases left in between. Assay used: immunoSEQ multiplex PCR; TCRdb lists only in-frame clones, some missing. The sample yields roughly 160,000 clones, 84% seen once. This TCR came from an older man with active or convalescent COVID-19. Sequencing used peripheral blood. The genes are TRBV6-2 or TRBV6-3 and TRBJ2-5; D remains unclear. CDR3 sequence (DNA): TGTGCCAGCAGTTACTCGAGGGAGACCCAGTACTTC. It is translated as CASSYSRETQYF.